Presented here are 14 T cell receptor beta chains from one specimen sequenced in a study of T cell responses to AZD1222 COVID-19 vaccine. Clones were sequenced by immunoSEQ multiplex PCR, and TCRdb holds only the in-frame ones, with some missing. The table has some 120,000 clones, roughly 90% seen once; the top ten hold 4.2%. Sample: peripheral blood, taken on day 0 of AZD1222 vaccination. The receptors come from an adult in good health.

This chain uses TRBV28 with TRBJ1-3; no firm D call. The CDR3 runs 13 residues. Germline V gene data show CDR1 as MDHEN and CDR2 as SYDVKM. Trimming took 2 bases from V and 6 from J, leaving 8 bases between them. For the CDR3, the DNA is TGTGCCAGCAGTTTACAGCCGGAAAACACCATATATTTT. Protein product: CASSLQPENTIYF.

The chain combines TRBV2 with TRBJ2-1, with 11 bases lining up with TRBD1. With V trimmed by 5 bases and J by 5 bases, 5 bases remained unmatched. The length of the CDR3 is 15 residues. CDR1 is SNHLY and CDR2 is FYNNEI in the germline V gene. The CDR3, as DNA: TGTGCCAGCAGTCCGGACAGGGGGCCCCACAATGAGCAGTTCTTC. Its translation is CASSPDRGPHNEQFF.

The V call is TRBV2, the J call TRBJ1-2, with D unclear. Trimming cost V 9 bases and J 7 bases, with 15 bases left between them. The CDR3 runs 12 residues. CDR1 SNHLY and CDR2 FYNNEI come from the germline V gene. CDR3 nucleotides: TGTGCCAGTACCACCGGGAGCGGTGGCTACACCTTC. Protein: CASTTGSGGYTF.

For this clone: Other nucleotide sequences from this sample produce the same CDR3. The chain has TRBV9 and TRBJ2-2; D gene unclear. CDR3 length: 12 residues. V dropped 3 bases and J dropped 3 bases, with 3 bases sitting between them. Germline V CDR1 and CDR2: SGDLS, YYNGEE. The CDR3 is CASSDHTGELFF. The CDR3 bases are TGTGCCAGCAGCGACCACACCGGGGAGCTGTTTTTT.

The chain combines TRBV28 with TRBJ1-5, with 10 bases fitting TRBD1. This CDR3 contains 18 residues. Germline V gene data show CDR1 as MDHEN and CDR2 as SYDVKM. V shed 3 bases, J shed 9 bases, and the junction held 17 bases outside the gene matches. This CDR3 is CASSLGTGAFGSYRPQHF. The CDR3 DNA follows: TGTGCCAGCAGTTTGGGGACAGGGGCCTTCGGGAGCTATCGGCCCCAGCATTTT.

The chain has TRBV7-2 and TRBJ2-7; D might be TRBD1 or TRBD2, each matching 6 bases. This CDR3 spans 13 amino acids. The germline gives CDR1 SGHTA, CDR2 FQGNSA. V lost 0 bases, J lost 6 bases, and 9 bases lay in between. CDR3 nucleotides: TGTGCCAGCAGCTTAGCGGGGGGCTCCGAGCAGTACTTC. Translation: CASSLAGGSEQYF. Variable domain in full (rest from reference TRBV7-2 and TRBJ2-7): GAGVSQSPSNKVTEKGKDVELRCDPISGHTALYWYRQSLGQGLEFLIYFQGNSAPDKSGLPSDRFSAERTGGSVSTLTIQRTQQEDSAVYLCASSLAGGSEQYFGPGTRLTVT.

This rearrangement joins TRBV5-1 to TRBJ2-5; TRBD2 matches 10 bases. Germline V gives CDR1 SGHRS, CDR2 YFSETQ. The V and J ends lost 0 bases and 6 bases, in that order; junction bases with no gene match: 5. The CDR3 totals 15 residues. CDR3 region: CASSLVAAGGQTQYF. The CDR3 region has the DNA TGCGCCAGCAGCTTGGTTGCAGCGGGAGGGCAGACCCAGTACTTC. Drawing the rest from reference TRBV5-1 and TRBJ2-5, the complete variable domain is KAGVTQTPRYLIKTRGQQVTLSCSPISGHRSVSWYQQTPGQGLQFLFEYFSETQRNKGNFPGRFSGRQFSNSRSEMNVSTLELGDSALYLCASSLVAAGGQTQYFGPGTRLLVL.

The chain is built from TRBV19 and TRBJ1-1; D is perhaps TRBD1 (6 bases). V dropped 6 bases and J dropped 7 bases, with 12 bases sitting between them. The CDR3 is made up of 12 amino acids. CDR1 LNHDA and CDR2 SQIVND come from the germline V gene (reference sequence). CDR3 in DNA: TGTGCCAGTAGGCTGGGGGCAAGTGAAGCTTTCTTT. Protein product: CASRLGASEAFF. Using reference TRBV19 and TRBJ1-1 for the parts outside the CDR3, the full variable domain is DGGITQSPKYLFRKEGQNVTLSCEQNLNHDAMYWYRQDPGQGLRLIYYSQIVNDFQKGDIAEGYSVSREKKESFPLTVTSAQKNPTAFYLCASRLGASEAFFGQGTRLTVV.

The chain is built from TRBV6-6 and TRBJ2-7, with 11 nucleotides matching TRBD2. Germline loops: CDR1 MNHNY, CDR2 SVGAGI (reference sequence). This CDR3 has 14 residues. The J segment lost 5 bases and the V segment lost 6 bases, leaving 6 bases of the junction unmatched. CDR3 loop: CASSPSGGKNEQYF. The CDR3 coding sequence is TGTGCCAGCAGCCCTAGCGGGGGGAAGAACGAGCAGTACTTC.

The chain carries TRBV6-5 and TRBJ2-7; TRBD2 might be the D (5 bases). CDR1 and CDR2 (germline): MNHEY, SVGAGI. This CDR3 is 16 amino acids long. V was trimmed by 0 bases and J by 3 bases, leaving 15 bases between them. CDR3 region: CASSYSTWETGYEQYF. As DNA, the CDR3 is TGTGCCAGCAGTTACTCGACCTGGGAGACTGGCTACGAGCAGTACTTC.

The chain couples TRBV2 to TRBJ2-1, with 9 bases aligning to TRBD1. The length of the CDR3 is 12 residues. V dropped 10 bases and J dropped 7; count of bases not matched to a gene: 5. The V gene's germline CDR1 is SNHLY and CDR2 FYNNEI. CDR3 nucleotides: TGTGCCATCGGACAGGGGCGAAATGAGCAGTTCTTC. Amino acids: CAIGQGRNEQFF. Complete variable domain (other parts from reference TRBV2 and TRBJ2-1): EPEVTQTPSHQVTQMGQEVILRCVPISNHLYFYWYRQILGQKVEFLVSFYNNEISEKSEIFDDQFSVERPDGSNFTLKIRSTKLEDSAMYFCAIGQGRNEQFFGPGTRLTVL.

The chain's CDR3 is CASSYAHAVGGRPSGSYEQYF. CDR3 bases: TGTGCCAGCAGTTATGCCCATGCGGTTGGCGGTCGGCCTTCAGGGTCCTACGAGCAGTACTTC. J is TRBJ2-7 and V is TRBV28, with D perhaps TRBD1 (5 bases). The germline V gene has CDR1 MDHEN and CDR2 SYDVKM. V was cut by 4 bases and J by 1 base, with 32 bases left in between. The CDR3 is 21 amino acids.

V and J are TRBV11-2 and TRBJ1-2; 12 positions match TRBD1. The CDR3 covers 14 residues. Germline CDR1 reads SGHAT; CDR2 reads FQNNGV. V trimming: 5 bases; J trimming: 7 bases; junction bases outside the gene matches: 5. This CDR3 is CASSRGTGGFGYTF. Written as DNA, the CDR3 is TGTGCCAGCAGCCGAGGGACAGGGGGCTTTGGCTACACCTTC.

The chain employs TRBV7-8 and TRBJ1-2; possibly TRBD1 for D (5 bases). Trimming stripped 5 bases from V and 1 base from J, with 14 bases between. The CDR3 loop spans 15 amino acids. CDR1 and CDR2 from the germline V gene are SGHVS and FQNEAQ. The CDR3 is CASSLNWDGNYGYTF. CDR3 nucleotides: TGTGCCAGCAGCCTAAACTGGGACGGTAACTATGGCTACACCTTC.